This record concerns one T cell receptor beta chain sequence. Antigen unknown. CDR1 SNHLY and CDR2 FYNNEI come from the germline V gene. V lost 6 bases to trimming and J lost 1 base, with 6 bases between them. The CDR3 covers 13 residues. The record originates from a study of cytomegalovirus exposure and HLA in healthy donors. Whole-study results and caveats: According to a subsequent analysis, TCR clusters identified in the first cohort showed a tendency to co-occur across the approximately 120 validation repertoires. Most TCRs appeared rarely, but some public TCRs recurred in many donors. Confirmation was obtained in vitro that a few CMV-associated chains are specific for CMV antigens.

Libraries were prepared by immunoSEQ multiplex PCR; TCRdb keeps only in-frame clonotypes and omits some of them. This sample has about 140,000 clones, with 86% found just once. The receptor comes from a man aged 18 to 35 in good health and CMV-seronegative. The genes are TRBV2 and TRBJ2-2; the D is unclear. Sequenced: PBMCs. The DNA for the CDR3 is TGTGCCAGCAGGCAGGAGAACACCGGGGAGCTGTTTTTT. Residues: CASRQENTGELFF.